This entry describes one TCR beta chain. Its antigen remains unknown. CDR3 length equals 13 residues. This entry belongs to a study of T cell responses to AZD1222 COVID-19 vaccine. Libraries were prepared by immunoSEQ multiplex PCR; TCRdb keeps only in-frame clonotypes and omits some of them. The sample holds about 120,000 clones, roughly 90% seen once. Findings of the study overall: The peak T cell response came first, and repertoires were sampled only after it. The donor cohort was predominantly white British with a female majority, and clonal diversity may have been underestimated. Seropositive AZD1222 recipients at baseline numbered only five or six.

The clonotype was recovered from an adult in good health. The source material was peripheral blood, sampled on day 0 of AZD1222 vaccination. The rearrangement uses TRBV21-1 and TRBJ1-1. TRBV21-1 is recorded as a pseudogene. CDR3 nucleotides: TGTGCCAGCAGCGCCAGTCGAGGCGGGGAAGCTTTCTTT. It translates to CASSASRGGEAFF.